This is a list of T cell receptor beta chains from one sample in a study of cytomegalovirus exposure and HLA in healthy donors. The protocol was immunoSEQ multiplex PCR, while the TCRdb copy is restricted to in-frame clones and leaves out a portion. Of some 270,000 clones in the sample, 85% to 95% are singletons; the top ten hold 1.7%. The specimen was PBMCs. The receptors shown here come from a girl aged 2 to 10 in good health and CMV-seronegative. Each CDR3 is given with its conserved first and last residue. A D gene is named only where the DNA matches it firmly. Only part of the rows carry a size: once, few, many, or a class if the clone is expanded.

>.|.|TRBV7-2|TRBJ2-7
TGTGCCAGCAGCTTAAGGGGCAGGGCTATCTACGAGCAGTACTTC
CASSLRGRAIYEQYF
>.|.|TRBV6-5|TRBJ1-4
TGTGCCAGCCGTGCGAGTAATGAAAAACTGTTTTTT
CASRASNEKLFF
>TRBD1|.|TRBV5-6|TRBJ2-2
TGTGCCAGCAGCTTGGCAGGGGGAGCAGGTGTCGGGGAGCTGTTTTTT
CASSLAGGAGVGELFF
>.|.|TRBV13|TRBJ1-1
TGTGCCAGCAGCTTAGGCCGGGGGGGACCGAACACTGAAGCTTTCTTT
CASSLGRGGPNTEAFF
>TRBD1|.|TRBV5-1|TRBJ1-4
TGCGCCAGCAGCCAGTTGACAGGGGGAAATGAAAAACTGTTTTTT
CASSQLTGGNEKLFF
>TRBD2|once|TRBV5-4|TRBJ2-3
TGTGCCAGCACGGCGGGGGGCCCCCCAGATACGCAGTATTTT
CASTAGGPPDTQYF
>.|.|TRBV6-1|TRBJ1-5
TGTGCCAGCAGGTACAGGGCGGATCAGCCCCAGCATTTT
CASRYRADQPQHF
>TRBD1|.|TRBV4-1|TRBJ2-7
TGCGCCAGCAGCCCCGGACAGGGGGCATGGGAGCAGTACTTC
CASSPGQGAWEQYF
>TRBD2|.|TRBV18|TRBJ2-5
TGTGCCAGCTCACCAAGACTAGCGGGGCAAGAGACCCAGTACTTC
CASSPRLAGQETQYF
>TRBD1|.|TRBV2|TRBJ1-6
TGTGCCAGCAGTGAAGAAGCGACAGGGTTGAATTCACCCCTCCACTTT
CASSEEATGLNSPLHF
>.|.|TRBV11-2|TRBJ2-1
TGTGCCAGCCAGGGGGGCCCCCTGTACAATGAGCAGTTCTTC
CASQGGPLYNEQFF
>TRBD2|.|TRBV5-4|TRBJ2-7
TGTGCCAGCAGCCGTAAGGTATCCAGCGGGACGTCCTACGAGCAGTACTTC
CASSRKVSSGTSYEQYF
>TRBD2|.|TRBV19|TRBJ2-7
TGTGCCACATCTAAAGCGGGGATGAACTACGAGCAGTACTTC
CATSKAGMNYEQYF
>TRBD2|.|TRBV4-1|TRBJ2-2
TGCGCCAGCAGCCAAGAAGGCGGGGGGGCATCCGGGGAGCTGTTTTTT
CASSQEGGGASGELFF
>.|.|TRBV6-1|TRBJ1-5
TGTGCCAGCAGTGGTGGAGGTGCACAGCCCCAGCATTTT
CASSGGGAQPQHF
>TRBD2|.|TRBV6-1|TRBJ2-2
TGTGCCAGCAGGAACCTAGGACTAGGGGCCGGGGAGCTGTTTTTT
CASRNLGLGAGELFF
>TRBD2|.|TRBV7-9|TRBJ2-3
TGTGCCAGCAGCTTAGCCTTAGCGGGGGGCGCAGATACGCAGTATTTT
CASSLALAGGADTQYF
>TRBD2|.|TRBV19|TRBJ2-2
TGTGCCAGTACTCTTGGCGGGAGGGATGCCGGGGAGCTGTTTTTT
CASTLGGRDAGELFF
>.|.|TRBV28|TRBJ1-1
TGTGCCAGCAGTCCTATGAGGACTGAAGCTTTCTTT
CASSPMRTEAFF
>TRBD2|.|TRBV30|TRBJ2-2
TGTGCCTGGAGTGTTCTAGCGGGGGGTCCCGGGGGGCTGTTTTTT
CAWSVLAGGPGGLFF
>.|.|TRBV28|TRBJ1-2
TGTGCCAGCAGTATAACAGGACCCTATGGCTACACCTTC
CASSITGPYGYTF